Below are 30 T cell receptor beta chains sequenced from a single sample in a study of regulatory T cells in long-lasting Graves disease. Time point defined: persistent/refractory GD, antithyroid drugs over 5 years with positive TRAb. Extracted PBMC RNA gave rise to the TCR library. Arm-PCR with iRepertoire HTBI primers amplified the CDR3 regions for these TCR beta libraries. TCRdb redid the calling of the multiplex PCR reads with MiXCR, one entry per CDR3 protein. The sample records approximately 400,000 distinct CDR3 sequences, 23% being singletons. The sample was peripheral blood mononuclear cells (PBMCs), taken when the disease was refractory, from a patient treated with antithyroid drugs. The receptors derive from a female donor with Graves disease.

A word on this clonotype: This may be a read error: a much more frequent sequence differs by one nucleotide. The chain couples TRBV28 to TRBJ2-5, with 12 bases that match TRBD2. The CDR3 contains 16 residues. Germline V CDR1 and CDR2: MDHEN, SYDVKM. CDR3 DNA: TGTCCCAGCACCCGGACTAGCGGGATAGGTGGAGAGACCCAGTACTTC. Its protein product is CPSTRTSGIGGETQYF.

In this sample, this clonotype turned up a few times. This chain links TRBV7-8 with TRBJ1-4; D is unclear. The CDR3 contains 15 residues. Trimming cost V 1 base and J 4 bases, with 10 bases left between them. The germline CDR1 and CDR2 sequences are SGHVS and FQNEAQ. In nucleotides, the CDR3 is TGTGCCAGCAGCTTAGGTCGCCGGATTAATGAAAAACTGTTTTTT. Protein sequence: CASSLGRRINEKLFF. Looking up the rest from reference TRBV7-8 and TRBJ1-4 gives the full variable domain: GAGVSQSPRYKVAKRGQDVALRCDPISGHVSLFWYQQALGQGPEFLTYFQNEAQLDKSGLPSDRFFAERPEGSVSTLKIQRTQQEDSAVYLCASSLGRRINEKLFFGSGTQLSVL.

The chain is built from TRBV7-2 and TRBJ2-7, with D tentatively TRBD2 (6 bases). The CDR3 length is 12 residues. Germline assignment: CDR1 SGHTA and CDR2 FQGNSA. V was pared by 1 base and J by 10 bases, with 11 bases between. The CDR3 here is CASSLGMGTQYF. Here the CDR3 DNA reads TGTGCCAGCAGCTTAGGTATGGGGACTCAGTACTTC.

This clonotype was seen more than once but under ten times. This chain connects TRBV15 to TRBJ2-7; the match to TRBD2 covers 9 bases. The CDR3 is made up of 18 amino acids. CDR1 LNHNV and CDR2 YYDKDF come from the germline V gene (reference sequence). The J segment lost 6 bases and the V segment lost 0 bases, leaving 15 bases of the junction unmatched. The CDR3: CATSRDTESGRYTSEQYF. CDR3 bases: TGTGCCACCAGCAGAGACACAGAAAGCGGGAGGTACACTAGCGAGCAGTACTTC.

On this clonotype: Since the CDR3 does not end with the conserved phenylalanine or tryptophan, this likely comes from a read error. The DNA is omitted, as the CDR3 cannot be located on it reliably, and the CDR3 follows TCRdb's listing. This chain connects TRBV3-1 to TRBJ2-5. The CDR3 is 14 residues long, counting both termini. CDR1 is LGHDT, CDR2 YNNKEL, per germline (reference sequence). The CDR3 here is CASSQRRQQETLYL.

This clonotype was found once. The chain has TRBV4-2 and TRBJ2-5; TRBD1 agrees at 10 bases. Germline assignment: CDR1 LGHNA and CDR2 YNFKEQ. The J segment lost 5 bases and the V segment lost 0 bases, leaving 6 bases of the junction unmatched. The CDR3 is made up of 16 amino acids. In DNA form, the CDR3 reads TGTGCCAGCAGCCAAGATAGAGCGGGACAGGGGGAGACCCAGTACTTC. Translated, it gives CASSQDRAGQGETQYF.

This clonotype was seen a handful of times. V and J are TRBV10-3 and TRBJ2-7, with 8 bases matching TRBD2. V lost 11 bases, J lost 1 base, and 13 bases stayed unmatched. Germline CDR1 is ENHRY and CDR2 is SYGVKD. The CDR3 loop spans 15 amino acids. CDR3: CAAQKTGTSSYEQYF. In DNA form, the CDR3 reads TGTGCCGCACAAAAAACCGGGACTAGTTCCTACGAGCAGTACTTC.

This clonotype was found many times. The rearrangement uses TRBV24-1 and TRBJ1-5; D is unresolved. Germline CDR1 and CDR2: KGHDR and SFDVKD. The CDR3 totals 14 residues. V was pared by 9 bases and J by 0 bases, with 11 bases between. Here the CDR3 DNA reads TGTGCCACCTCAATAGCCAGTAGCAATCAGCCCCAGCATTTT. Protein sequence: CATSIASSNQPQHF.

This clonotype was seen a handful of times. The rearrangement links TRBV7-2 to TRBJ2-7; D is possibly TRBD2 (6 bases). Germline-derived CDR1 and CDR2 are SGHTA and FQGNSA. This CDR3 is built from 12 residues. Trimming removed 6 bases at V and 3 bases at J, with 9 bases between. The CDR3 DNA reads TGTGCCAGCAGGGGGGGTCTCTACGAGCAGTACTTC. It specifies CASRGGLYEQYF.

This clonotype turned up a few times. Written as DNA, the CDR3 is TGTGCCAGCAGTGAGCTTCGACCGTATAATGAAAAACTGTTTTTT. It yields the protein CASSELRPYNEKLFF. This chain uses TRBV6-1 with TRBJ1-4; D gene uncertain. The ends were cut back, 3 bases at V and 4 bases at J, with 12 bases in the middle. This CDR3 spans 15 amino acids. Germline CDR1 is MNHNS and CDR2 is SASEGT.

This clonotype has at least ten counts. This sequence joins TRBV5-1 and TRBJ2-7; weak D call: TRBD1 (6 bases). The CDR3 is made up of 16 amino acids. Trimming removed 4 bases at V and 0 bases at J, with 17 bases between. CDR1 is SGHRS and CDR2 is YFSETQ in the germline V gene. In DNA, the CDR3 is TGCGCCAGCAGCCCCGGAGAAGGGACATCCTCCTACGAGCAGTACTTC. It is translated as CASSPGEGTSSYEQYF. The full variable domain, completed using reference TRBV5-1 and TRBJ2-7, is KAGVTQTPRYLIKTRGQQVTLSCSPISGHRSVSWYQQTPGQGLQFLFEYFSETQRNKGNFPGRFSGRQFSNSRSEMNVSTLELGDSALYLCASSPGEGTSSYEQYFGPGTRLTVT.

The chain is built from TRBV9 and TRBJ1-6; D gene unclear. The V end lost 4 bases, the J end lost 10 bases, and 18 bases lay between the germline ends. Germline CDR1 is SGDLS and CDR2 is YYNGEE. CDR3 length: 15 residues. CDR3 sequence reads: CASSTNGEWSSPLHF. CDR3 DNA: TGTGCCAGCAGCACAAACGGAGAGTGGAGCTCACCCCTCCACTTT.

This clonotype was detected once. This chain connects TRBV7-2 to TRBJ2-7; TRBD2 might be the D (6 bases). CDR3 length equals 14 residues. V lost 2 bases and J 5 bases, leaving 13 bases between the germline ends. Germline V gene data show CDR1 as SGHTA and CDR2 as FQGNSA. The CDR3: CASSLSAGLDEQYF. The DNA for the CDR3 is TGTGCCAGCAGCTTAAGCGCGGGACTGGACGAGCAGTACTTC.

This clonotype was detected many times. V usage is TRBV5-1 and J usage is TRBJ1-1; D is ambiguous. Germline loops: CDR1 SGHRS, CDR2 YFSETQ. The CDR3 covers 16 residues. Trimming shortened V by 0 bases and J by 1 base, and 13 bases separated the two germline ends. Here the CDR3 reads CASSLASDWTNTEAFF. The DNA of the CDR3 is TGCGCCAGCAGCTTGGCGTCAGATTGGACGAACACTGAAGCTTTCTTT.

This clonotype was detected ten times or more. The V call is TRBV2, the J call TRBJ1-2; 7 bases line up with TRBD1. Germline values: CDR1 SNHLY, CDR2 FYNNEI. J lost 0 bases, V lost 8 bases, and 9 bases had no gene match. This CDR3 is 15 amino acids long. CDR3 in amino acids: CASAWGQHANYGYTF. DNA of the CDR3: TGTGCCAGCGCTTGGGGACAGCACGCTAACTATGGCTACACCTTC. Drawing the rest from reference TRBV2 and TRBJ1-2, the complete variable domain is EPEVTQTPSHQVTQMGQEVILRCVPISNHLYFYWYRQILGQKVEFLVSFYNNEISEKSEIFDDQFSVERPDGSNFTLKIRSTKLEDSAMYFCASAWGQHANYGYTFGSGTRLTVV.

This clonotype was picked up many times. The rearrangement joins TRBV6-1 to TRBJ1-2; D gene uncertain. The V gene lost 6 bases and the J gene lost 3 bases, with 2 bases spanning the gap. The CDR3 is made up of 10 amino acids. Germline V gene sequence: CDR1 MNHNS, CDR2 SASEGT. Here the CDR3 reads CASRDYGYTF. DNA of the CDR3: TGTGCCAGCAGGGACTATGGCTACACCTTC.

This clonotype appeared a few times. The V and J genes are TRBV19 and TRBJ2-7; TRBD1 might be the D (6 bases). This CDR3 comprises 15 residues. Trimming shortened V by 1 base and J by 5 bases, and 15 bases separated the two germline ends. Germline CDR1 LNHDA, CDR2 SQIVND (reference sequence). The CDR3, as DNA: TGTGCCAGTAGTATAGGCTCCAGGGGCAGCAACGAGCAGTACTTC. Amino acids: CASSIGSRGSNEQYF.

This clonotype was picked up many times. CDR3 sequence: CASSDRTHGETQYF. The CDR3 region has the DNA TGTGCCAGCAGTGATCGCACACATGGGGAGACCCAGTACTTC. This rearrangement joins TRBV2 to TRBJ2-5; the D is unclear. This CDR3 contains 14 residues. V was shortened by 3 bases and J by 5 bases, with 13 bases between the two germline ends. Germline values: CDR1 SNHLY, CDR2 FYNNEI.

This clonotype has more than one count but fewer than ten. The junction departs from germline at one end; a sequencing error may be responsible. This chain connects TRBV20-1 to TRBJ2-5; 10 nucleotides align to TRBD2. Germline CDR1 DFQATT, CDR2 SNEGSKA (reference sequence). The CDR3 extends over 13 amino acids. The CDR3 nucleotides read TGCAGAGCTAGCGGGAGTTTTGGGGAGACCCAGTACTTC. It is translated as CRASGSFGETQYF.

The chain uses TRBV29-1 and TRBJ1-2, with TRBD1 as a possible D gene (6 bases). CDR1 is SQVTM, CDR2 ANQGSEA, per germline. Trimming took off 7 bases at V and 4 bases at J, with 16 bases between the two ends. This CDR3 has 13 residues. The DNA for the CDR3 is TGCAGCGGCATAGCAGGGGAGGGCTATGGCTACACCTTC. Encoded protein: CSGIAGEGYGYTF.

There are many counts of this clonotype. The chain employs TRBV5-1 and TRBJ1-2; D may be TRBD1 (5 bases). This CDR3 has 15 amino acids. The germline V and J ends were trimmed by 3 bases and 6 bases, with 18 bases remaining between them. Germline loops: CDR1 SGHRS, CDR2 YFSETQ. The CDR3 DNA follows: TGCGCCAGCAGCTACGGGACCGCCGTGCACGATGGCTACACCTTC. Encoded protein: CASSYGTAVHDGYTF.

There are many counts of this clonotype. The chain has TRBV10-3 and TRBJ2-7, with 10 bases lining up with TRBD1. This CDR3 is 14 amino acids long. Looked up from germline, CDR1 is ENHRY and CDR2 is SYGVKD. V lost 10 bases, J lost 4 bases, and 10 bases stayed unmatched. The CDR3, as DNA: TGTGCCACCGGCGGACAGGGGGTTTCTTACGAGCAGTACTTC. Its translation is CATGGQGVSYEQYF.

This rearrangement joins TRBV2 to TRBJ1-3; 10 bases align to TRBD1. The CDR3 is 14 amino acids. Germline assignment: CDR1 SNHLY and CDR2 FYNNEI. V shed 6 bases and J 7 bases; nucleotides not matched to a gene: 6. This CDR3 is CASSSGTGVNTIYF. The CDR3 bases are TGTGCCAGCAGCTCCGGGACAGGGGTGAACACCATATATTTT.

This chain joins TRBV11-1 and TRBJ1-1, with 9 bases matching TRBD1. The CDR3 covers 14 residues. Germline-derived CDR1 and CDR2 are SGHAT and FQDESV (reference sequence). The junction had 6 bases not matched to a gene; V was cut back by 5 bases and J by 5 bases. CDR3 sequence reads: CASSRGQGRTEAFF. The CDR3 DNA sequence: TGTGCCAGCAGCAGGGGACAGGGAAGGACTGAAGCTTTCTTT. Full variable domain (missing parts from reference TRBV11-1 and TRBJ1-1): EAEVAQSPRYKITEKSQAVAFWCDPISGHATLYWYRQILGQGPELLVQFQDESVVDDSQLPKDRFSAERLKGVDSTLKIQPAELGDSAMYLCASSRGQGRTEAFFGQGTRLTVV.

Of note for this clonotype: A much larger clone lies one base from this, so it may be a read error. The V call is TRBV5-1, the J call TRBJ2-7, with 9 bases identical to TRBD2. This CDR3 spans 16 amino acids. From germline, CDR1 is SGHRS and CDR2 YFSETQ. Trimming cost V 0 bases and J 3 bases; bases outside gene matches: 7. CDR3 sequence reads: CASSLGTGTSSYEQYF. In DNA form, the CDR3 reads TGCGCCAGCAGCTTGGGGACCGGGACTAGCAGCTACGAGCAGTACTTC. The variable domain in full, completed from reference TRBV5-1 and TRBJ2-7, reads KAGVTQTPRYLIKTRGQQVTLSCSPISGHRSVSWYQQTPGQGLQFLFEYFSETQRNKGNFPGRFSGRQFSNSRSEMNVSTLELGDSALYLCASSLGTGTSSYEQYFGPGTRLTVT.

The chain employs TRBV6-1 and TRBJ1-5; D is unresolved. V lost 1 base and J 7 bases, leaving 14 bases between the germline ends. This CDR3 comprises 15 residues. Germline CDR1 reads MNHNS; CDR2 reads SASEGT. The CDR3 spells CASSEGAPGRQPQHF. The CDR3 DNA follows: TGTGCCAGCAGTGAAGGGGCCCCGGGGAGACAGCCCCAGCATTTT.

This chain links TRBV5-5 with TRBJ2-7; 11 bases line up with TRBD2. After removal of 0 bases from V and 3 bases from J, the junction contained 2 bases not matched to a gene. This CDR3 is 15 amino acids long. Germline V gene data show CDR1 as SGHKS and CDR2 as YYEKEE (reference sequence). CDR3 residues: CASSLGGLADYEQYF. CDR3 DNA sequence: TGTGCCAGCAGCTTGGGGGGACTAGCGGACTACGAGCAGTACTTC.

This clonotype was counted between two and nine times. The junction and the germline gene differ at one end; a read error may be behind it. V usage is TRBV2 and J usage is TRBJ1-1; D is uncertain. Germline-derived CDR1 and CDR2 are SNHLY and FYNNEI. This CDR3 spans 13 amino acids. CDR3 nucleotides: TGTGCCAGCAAAAGCGACATGAACACTGAAGCTCTCTTT. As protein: CASKSDMNTEALF.

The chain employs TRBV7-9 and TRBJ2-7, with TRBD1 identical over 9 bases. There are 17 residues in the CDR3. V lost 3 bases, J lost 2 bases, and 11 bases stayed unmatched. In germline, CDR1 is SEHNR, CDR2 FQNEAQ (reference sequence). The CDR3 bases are TGTGCCAGCAGCTTTGCTCCGGGACAGGGTTTCGCCTACGAGCAGTACTTC. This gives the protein CASSFAPGQGFAYEQYF.

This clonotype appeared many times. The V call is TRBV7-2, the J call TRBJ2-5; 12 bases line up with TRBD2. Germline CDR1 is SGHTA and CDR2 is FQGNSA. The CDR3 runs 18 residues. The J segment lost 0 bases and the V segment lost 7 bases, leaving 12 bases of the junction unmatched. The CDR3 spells CASNHPGGLAGNQETQYF. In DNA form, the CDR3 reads TGTGCCAGCAACCACCCCGGCGGACTAGCGGGAAACCAAGAGACCCAGTACTTC.